These T cell receptor beta chains were read from a single sample in a study of control samples from healthy donors and cancer patients. Produced via immunoSEQ multiplex PCR; TCRdb's table is partial and in-frame only. The repertoire holds around 70,000 clones, with 94% as singletons. Source material: blood. All receptors come from a woman between 25 and 40 years old in good health. Each CDR3 is given with its conserved first and last residue. D genes are given only for firm matches. Not all rows give a size; the values are once, few, many and, for expanded clones, a class.

size	length	V	J	D	DNA	CDR3
NA	14	TRBV6-1	TRBJ1-6	NA	TGTGCCAGCAGTGAATGGAAGGGGGGTTCACCCCTCCACTTT	CASSEWKGGSPLHF
once	14	TRBV10-2	TRBJ1-6	NA	TGCGCCAGCAGTGATGGTTGGTCTAGGGGAGCCCTCCACTTT	CASSDGWSRGALHF
NA	13	TRBV19	TRBJ1-5	NA	TGTGCCAGTAGTCAGGGTAGCAATCAGCCCCAGCATTTT	CASSQGSNQPQHF
once	15	TRBV6-5	TRBJ1-6	NA	TGTGCCAGCACCCTAGGGCCCGATTCGAATTCACCCCTCCACTTT	CASTLGPDSNSPLHF
NA	14	TRBV5-1	TRBJ1-2	NA	TGCGCCAGCAGCCCCGGTGGTCTGGCGAGTGGCTACACCTTC	CASSPGGLASGYTF
NA	13	TRBV7-3	TRBJ1-2	NA	TGTGCCAGCAGCTTAAGTGATAACTATGGCTACACCTTC	CASSLSDNYGYTF
NA	13	TRBV3-1/TRBV3-2	TRBJ2-5	TRBD2	TGTGCCAGCAGCTCGGGGGGGCCGGAGACCCAGTACTTC	CASSSGGPETQYF
NA	15	TRBV6-6	TRBJ2-3	NA	TGTGCCAGCAAAGGGCTGGGCACTAGCACAGATACGCAGTATTTT	CASKGLGTSTDTQYF
NA	14	TRBV13	TRBJ2-2	NA	TGTGCCAGCAGCTTGGAGGGGGCGGTCGGGGAGCTGTTTTTT	CASSLEGAVGELFF
NA	15	TRBV4-1	TRBJ1-5	TRBD1	TGCGCCAGCAGCCAAGCGGACAGGGGAGAGCAGCCCCAGCATTTT	CASSQADRGEQPQHF
NA	14	TRBV28	TRBJ2-1	NA	TGTGCCAGCTTCGAAGGGGGTGGGGGCTATGAGCAGTTCTTC	CASFEGGGGYEQFF
NA	18	TRBV7-6	TRBJ2-1	TRBD2	TGTGCCAGCAGCATCAGACCTAGCGGGGGGGCGAATCATAATGAGCAGTTCTTC	CASSIRPSGGANHNEQFF
NA	11	TRBV7-8	TRBJ1-2	NA	TGTGCCAGCAGCGATCGCTATGGCTACACCTTC	CASSDRYGYTF
NA	15	TRBV6-1	TRBJ2-7	TRBD1	TGTGCCAGCAGTGATAGCGGACAGGGGGGCGACGAGCAGTACTTC	CASSDSGQGGDEQYF
NA	15	TRBV6-4	TRBJ2-3	TRBD2	TGTGCCAGCAGTGACTCTAGCGGGGGGGCAGATACGCAGTATTTT	CASSDSSGGADTQYF
NA	12	TRBV19	TRBJ2-7	NA	TGTGCCAGTAGTCCCAGGCCCTACGAGCAGTACTTC	CASSPRPYEQYF
NA	14	TRBV7-9	TRBJ2-1	TRBD1	TGTGCCAGCAGCCAGACAGGGGGCTGGAATGAGCAGTTCTTC	CASSQTGGWNEQFF
NA	15	TRBV15	TRBJ1-1	NA	TGTGCCACCAGCAGAGATGTACAGGACCGGACTGAAGCTTTCTTT	CATSRDVQDRTEAFF
NA	12	TRBV28	TRBJ2-4	NA	TGTGCCAGCAGTTTGCTAGAAAACATTCAGTACTTC	CASSLLENIQYF
NA	16	TRBV13	TRBJ1-1	NA	TGTGCCAGCAGCCCGCCCGGACAGTACCTGAACACTGAAGCTTTCTTT	CASSPPGQYLNTEAFF
NA	16	TRBV6-6	TRBJ2-7	TRBD1	TGTGCCAGCGGGACAATCGACAGGGGCCACTCCTACGAGCAGTACTTC	CASGTIDRGHSYEQYF
NA	16	TRBV5-1	TRBJ1-4	TRBD1	TGCGCCAGCACCGAAGGTCCAACAGGGGATGGGGAAAAACTGTTTTTT	CASTEGPTGDGEKLFF
NA	16	TRBV18	TRBJ1-6	TRBD1	TGTGCCAGCTCACCACAAAGGGACAGGGGAAATTCACCCCTCCACTTT	CASSPQRDRGNSPLHF
NA	15	TRBV9	TRBJ2-3	NA	TGTGCCAGCAGCACCCGGACGATCAGCACAGATACGCAGTATTTT	CASSTRTISTDTQYF
NA	13	TRBV19	TRBJ1-2	TRBD1	TGTGCCAGCGCCCGGGACAGGGGAGATGGCTACACCTTC	CASARDRGDGYTF
NA	14	TRBV7-6	TRBJ2-7	TRBD1	TGTGCCAGCAGCTTACGAGGACAGGGCTACGAGCAGTACTTC	CASSLRGQGYEQYF
NA	12	TRBV28	TRBJ1-1	NA	TGTGCCAGCAAAACAGGGAGCACTGAAGCTTTCTTT	CASKTGSTEAFF
NA	14	TRBV10-3	TRBJ2-6	NA	TGTGCCATCAGCCCTTACTCTGGGGCCAACGTCCTGACTTTC	CAISPYSGANVLTF
NA	14	TRBV2	TRBJ1-2	TRBD1	TGTGCCAGCAACCTGGACAGGGCCCTCTATGGCTACACCTTC	CASNLDRALYGYTF
once	14	TRBV2	TRBJ1-6	NA	TGTGCCAGCAGGCAGGGACCGGAAAATTCACCCCTCCACTTT	CASRQGPENSPLHF
NA	15	TRBV15	TRBJ1-5	TRBD1	TGTGCCACCGGAGCTACAGGGGGCCGGAATCAGCCCCAGCATTTT	CATGATGGRNQPQHF
NA	11	TRBV10-3	TRBJ1-1	NA	TGTGCCATCAGTGAGTTTGCTGAAGCTTTCTTT	CAISEFAEAFF
few	13	TRBV3-1/TRBV3-2	TRBJ1-1	NA	TGTGCCAGCAGCCAAGGTTGGACAGCTGAAGCTTTCTTT	CASSQGWTAEAFF
NA	15	TRBV5-1	TRBJ2-3	TRBD1	TGCGCCAGCTCGCGGGGGACAGGGCACACAGATACGCAGTATTTT	CASSRGTGHTDTQYF
NA	12	TRBV2	TRBJ1-2	NA	TGTGCCAGCAGTGCTTTCATCTATGGCTACACCTTC	CASSAFIYGYTF